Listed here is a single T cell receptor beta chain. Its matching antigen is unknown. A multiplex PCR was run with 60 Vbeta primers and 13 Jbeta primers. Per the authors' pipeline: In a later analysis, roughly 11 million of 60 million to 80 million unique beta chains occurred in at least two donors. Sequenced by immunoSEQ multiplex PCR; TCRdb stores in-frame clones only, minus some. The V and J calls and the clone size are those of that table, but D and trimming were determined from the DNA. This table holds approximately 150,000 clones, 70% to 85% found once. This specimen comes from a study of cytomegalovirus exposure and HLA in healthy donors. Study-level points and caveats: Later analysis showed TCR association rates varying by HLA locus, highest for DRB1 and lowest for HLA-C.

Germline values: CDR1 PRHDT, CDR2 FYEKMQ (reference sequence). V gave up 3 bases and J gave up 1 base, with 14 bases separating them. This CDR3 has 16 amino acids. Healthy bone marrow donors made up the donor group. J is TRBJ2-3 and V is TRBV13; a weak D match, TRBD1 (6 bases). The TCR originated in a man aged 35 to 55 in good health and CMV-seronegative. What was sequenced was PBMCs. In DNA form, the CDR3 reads TGTGCCAGCAGCTTTCAGGGCAGGGGTGGCACAGATACGCAGTATTTT. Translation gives CASSFQGRGGTDTQYF. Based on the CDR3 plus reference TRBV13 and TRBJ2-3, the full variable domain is AAGVIQSPRHLIKEKRETATLKCYPIPRHDTVYWYQQGPGQDPQFLISFYEKMQSDKGSIPDRFSAQQFSDYHSELNMSSLELGDSALYFCASSFQGRGGTDTQYFGPGTRLTVL.